Listed here are 2 T cell receptor beta chains from one sample, sequenced in a study of T-cell reconstitution after alpha-beta-depleted transplantation in children. Unique molecular identifiers were incorporated into the prepared TCRbeta library. In TCRdb, the PCR reads were re-called with MiXCR into one record per CDR3 protein. The sample holds about 400,000 distinct CDR3 sequences, 15% to 20% seen once. Material: PBMCs, mostly from graft donor cells, obtained 360 days after TCRalphabeta/CD19-depleted stem cell transplant. The receptors shown here come from a boy in the first two years of life who had a stem cell transplant for Wiskott-Aldrich syndrome, so the T cells may come from the graft donor.

This clonotype has just a few counts. Here the CDR3 reads CASRPGLARTGELFF. The CDR3 DNA follows: TGTGCCAGCAGGCCGGGACTAGCGCGGACCGGGGAGCTGTTTTTT. The gene calls are TRBV12-3 or TRBV12-4 and TRBJ2-2, with 10 positions matching TRBD2. With 6 bases clipped from V and 5 bases from J, the junction kept 6 bases outside the gene matches. CDR3 length: 15 amino acids.

The rearrangement uses TRBV9 and TRBJ2-3; 8 bases line up with TRBD1. This CDR3 is 16 amino acids long. The V and J ends lost 2 bases and 6 bases, in that order; junction bases with no gene match: 11. Germline CDR1 is SGDLS and CDR2 is YYNGEE. The CDR3 DNA is TGTGCCAGCAGCGTCGAAACCTGGACAGGGAGTGATACGCAGTATTTT. Translation gives CASSVETWTGSDTQYF.